Presented here are 4 T cell receptor beta chains from one specimen sequenced in a study of CD8+CD57+ T cells in acquired aplastic anemia. TCR beta VDJ and CDR3 profiles were obtained from a genomic DNA template. TCRdb itself ran the reads through MiXCR, one entry per CDR3 protein. The repertoire consists of under 250,000 distinct CDR3 sequences, with around 46% occurring once and the leading ten covering approximately 8%. The patients chosen for sequencing had shown expansion of CD8+CD57+ cells (detected by flow cytometry). Material for sequencing was sorted CD4+, CD8+, or CD8+CD57+ T cells (not recorded which) from PBMCs. The source of these receptors is a human donor with aplastic anemia.

The rearrangement links TRBV7-8 to TRBJ2-5, with TRBD1 identical over 7 bases. J was trimmed by 1 base and V by 5 bases; bases with no gene match: 10. CDR3 length: 16 residues. Per germline, CDR1 SGHVS and CDR2 FQNEAQ. The CDR3 region has the DNA TGTGCCAGCAGCCAGCCCACAGGGGACAGCCAAGAGACCCAGTACTTC. Its protein is CASSQPTGDSQETQYF.

This clonotype has a handful of counts. The chain links TRBV20-1 to TRBJ1-6; 9 nucleotides agree with TRBD1. J was trimmed by 7 bases and V by 3 bases; bases with no gene match: 4. CDR3 length: 14 residues. The germline gives CDR1 DFQATT, CDR2 SNEGSKA (reference sequence). The CDR3 bases are TGCAGTGCTAGGCCGGGACAGGGCAATTCACCCCTCCACTTT. Protein sequence: CSARPGQGNSPLHF.

This clonotype was counted ten times or more. The V call is TRBV7-8, the J call TRBJ2-1; D not resolved. V was shortened by 0 bases and J by 3 bases, with 18 bases between the two germline ends. The CDR3 extends over 18 amino acids. The V gene's germline CDR1 is SGHVS and CDR2 FQNEAQ. CDR3: CASSLASYPAGYYNEQFF. DNA for the CDR3: TGTGCCAGCAGCTTAGCTTCCTATCCCGCCGGTTACTACAATGAGCAGTTCTTC.

The DNA of the CDR3 is TGTGCCACCAGCAGAGGGGGGTTTGGAAACACCATATATTTT. Translated: CATSRGGFGNTIYF. The J gene is TRBJ1-3, the V gene TRBV15; TRBD1 is a possible D gene (5 bases). Germline V gives CDR1 LNHNV, CDR2 YYDKDF (reference sequence). Trimming left V 1 base short and J 3 bases short, with 7 bases between. The length of the CDR3 is 14 residues.